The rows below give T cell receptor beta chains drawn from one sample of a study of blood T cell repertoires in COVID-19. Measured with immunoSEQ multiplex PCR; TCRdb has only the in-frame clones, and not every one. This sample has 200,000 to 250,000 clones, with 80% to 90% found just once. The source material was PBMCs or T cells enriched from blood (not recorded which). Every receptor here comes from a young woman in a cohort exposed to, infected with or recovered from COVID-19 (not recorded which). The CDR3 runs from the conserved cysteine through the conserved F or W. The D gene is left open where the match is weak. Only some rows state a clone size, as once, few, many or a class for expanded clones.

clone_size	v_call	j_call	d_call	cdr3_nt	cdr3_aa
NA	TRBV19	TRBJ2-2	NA	TGTGCCAGTAGTAAGCCCACCGGGGAGCTGTTTTTT	CASSKPTGELFF
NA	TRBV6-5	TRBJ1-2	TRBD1	TGTGCCAGCAGCCCCCGTGGACAGGGGGTCAGTGGCTACACCTTC	CASSPRGQGVSGYTF
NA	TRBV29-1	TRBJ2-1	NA	TGCAGCGTCAGGACAGATCGGAACAATGAGCAGTTCTTC	CSVRTDRNNEQFF
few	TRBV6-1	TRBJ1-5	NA	TGTGCCAGCAGTGAAGCGGGGAGGAATCAGCCCCAGCATTTT	CASSEAGRNQPQHF
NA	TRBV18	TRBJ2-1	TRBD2	TGTGCCAGCTCACCACTAGCGGGAGAATGGAATGAGCAGTTCTTC	CASSPLAGEWNEQFF
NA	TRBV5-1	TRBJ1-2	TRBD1	TGCGCCAGCAGCTTGGAGGGACAGACTAACTATGGCTACACCTTC	CASSLEGQTNYGYTF
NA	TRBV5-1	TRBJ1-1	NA	TGCGCCAGCAGCTTGGCGGGGGGTCTCACTGAAGCTTTCTTT	CASSLAGGLTEAFF
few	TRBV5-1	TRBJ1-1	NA	TGCGCCAGCAGCTTGGACAGAATGAACACTGAAGCTTTCTTT	CASSLDRMNTEAFF
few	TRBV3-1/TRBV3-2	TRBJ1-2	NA	TGTGCCAGCAGCCAAGATACGGGAAATGGCTACACCTTC	CASSQDTGNGYTF
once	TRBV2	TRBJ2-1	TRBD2	TGTGCCAGCACCCGACTAGCGGGGGACACTGAGCAGTTCTTC	CASTRLAGDTEQFF
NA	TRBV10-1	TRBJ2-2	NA	TGCGCCAGCAGTGACGTCAGGTCGAACACCGGGGAGCTGTTTTTT	CASSDVRSNTGELFF
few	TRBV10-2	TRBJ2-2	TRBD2	TGCGCCAGCAGCGCGGGACCTACAGCGGGAACCGGGGAGCTGTTTTTT	CASSAGPTAGTGELFF
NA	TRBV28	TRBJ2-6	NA	TGTGCCAGCAGTCCCTACCTGGCAGGGGCTGGGGCCAACGTCCTGACTTTC	CASSPYLAGAGANVLTF
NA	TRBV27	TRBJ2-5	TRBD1	TGTGCCAGCAGCCCCCTAACAGGGGTAGAGACCCAGTACTTC	CASSPLTGVETQYF
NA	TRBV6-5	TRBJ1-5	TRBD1	TGTGCCAGCAGTAGGACAGGGGCGGATCAGCCCCAGCATTTT	CASSRTGADQPQHF
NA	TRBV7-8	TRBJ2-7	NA	TGTGCCAGCAGCTTAGTTGGTAGGAGCTACGAGCAGTACTTC	CASSLVGRSYEQYF
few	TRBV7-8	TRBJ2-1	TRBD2	TGTGCCAGCAGCTCTCCGGGACTAGCTCGGGTTGAGCAGTTCTTC	CASSSPGLARVEQFF
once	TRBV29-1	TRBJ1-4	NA	TGCAGCGGTATTAACAGGATTAATGAAAAACTGTTTTTT	CSGINRINEKLFF
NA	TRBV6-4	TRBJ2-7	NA	TGTGCCAGCACTCTCCGGCTCGGGGGATACGAGCAGTACTTC	CASTLRLGGYEQYF
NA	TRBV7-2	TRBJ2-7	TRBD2	TGTGCCAGCAGCCGTGTCGGGGGGTCCGAGCAGTACTTC	CASSRVGGSEQYF
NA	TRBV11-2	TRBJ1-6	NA	TGTGCCAGCAGGACAGCGAATTCACCCCTCCACTTT	CASRTANSPLHF
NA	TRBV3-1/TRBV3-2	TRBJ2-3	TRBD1	TGTGCCAGCAGCCTTCCCGGGACAGGGGGCAGCACAGATACGCAGTATTTT	CASSLPGTGGSTDTQYF
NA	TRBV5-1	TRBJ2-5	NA	TGCGCCAGCAGCCCATCGGGGGGCCGGGAGACCCAGTACTTC	CASSPSGGRETQYF
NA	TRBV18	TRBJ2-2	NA	TGTGCCAGCTCGTTCGACAGGGGAGGGTCGAACACCGGGGAGCTGTTTTTT	CASSFDRGGSNTGELFF
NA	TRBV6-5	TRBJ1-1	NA	TGTGCCAGCACGGGGAGGAACACTGAAGCTTTCTTT	CASTGRNTEAFF